This entry concerns a single T cell receptor (beta chain). The antigen is unknown. Peripheral blood, together with lesional scalp punch biopsies, was collected from alopecia areata patients. The data were taken from a study of CD8+ T cells in alopecia areata. Study results and limitations: There were also resident alphabeta T cells of normal skin sequenced in scalp samples.

Germline-derived CDR1 and CDR2 are MNHEY and SVGAGI. This CDR3 contains 13 residues. The V end was cut by 2 bases, the J end by 3 bases, with 6 bases between. Extracted RNA was reverse transcribed, and the resulting cDNA served as sequencing template. Using immunoSEQ multiplex PCR, the repertoire was profiled, and TCRdb retains in-frame clones only, with some absent. The repertoire holds approximately 24,000 clones, with approximately 52% as singletons. The chain joins TRBV6-5 to TRBJ2-3; D unclear. Source material: NKG2D-high CD8+ T cells sorted from blood. The receptor was derived from a human donor with alopecia areata. Here the CDR3 reads CASSYVITDTQYF. CDR3 nucleotide sequence: TGTGCCAGCAGTTACGTGATTACAGATACGCAGTATTTT.